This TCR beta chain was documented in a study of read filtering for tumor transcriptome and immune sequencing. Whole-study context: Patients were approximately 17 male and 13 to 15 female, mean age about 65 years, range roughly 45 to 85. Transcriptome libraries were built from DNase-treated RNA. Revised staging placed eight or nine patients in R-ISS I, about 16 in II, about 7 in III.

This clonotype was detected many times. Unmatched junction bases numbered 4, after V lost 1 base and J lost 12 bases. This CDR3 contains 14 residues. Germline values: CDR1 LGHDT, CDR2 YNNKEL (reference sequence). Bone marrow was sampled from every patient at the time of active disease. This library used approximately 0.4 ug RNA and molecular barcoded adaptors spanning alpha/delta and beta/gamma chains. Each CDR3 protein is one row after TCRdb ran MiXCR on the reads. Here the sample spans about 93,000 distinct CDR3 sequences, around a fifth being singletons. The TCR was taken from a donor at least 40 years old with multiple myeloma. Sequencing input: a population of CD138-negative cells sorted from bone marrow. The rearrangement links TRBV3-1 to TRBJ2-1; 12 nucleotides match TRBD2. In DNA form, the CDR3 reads TGTGCCAGCAGCCAAGCTAGCGGGGGGGGCCCGCAGTTCTTC. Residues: CASSQASGGGPQFF.